These 28 T cell receptor beta chains were all obtained from the same sample, sequenced in a study of PD-1 blockade in classical Hodgkin lymphoma. This table comes from immunoSEQ multiplex PCR, and its TCRdb copy is limited to in-frame clones, with some not included. Of 90,000 to 110,000 clones in the sample, more than 70% were seen once. Time point indicated: cycle 4 day 1 (C4D1), after five to seven weeks of nivolumab. There was relapse after autologous stem cell transplantation in every patient, and there was variation in brentuximab vedotin exposure. Sequenced material: peripheral blood mononuclear cells (PBMCs), taken before the fourth cycle of nivolumab. The receptors originated from a human donor with classical Hodgkin lymphoma.

The J gene is TRBJ2-2, the V gene TRBV7-9; D tentatively fits TRBD1 or TRBD2 (5 bases each). From germline, CDR1 is SEHNR and CDR2 FQNEAQ (reference sequence). V was trimmed by 6 bases and J by 0 bases, leaving 11 bases between them. The length of the CDR3 is 15 residues. The CDR3 bases are TGTGCCAGCAGGTGGGGGACCGCGAACACCGGGGAGCTGTTTTTT. Protein: CASRWGTANTGELFF.

CDR3 sequence reads: CASSWDDNEKLFF. The CDR3 nucleotides read TGTGCCAGCAGCTGGGACGATAATGAAAAACTGTTTTTT. This chain links TRBV5-5 with TRBJ1-4; possible D gene TRBD1, 5 bases. CDR3 length equals 13 residues. V lost 3 bases to trimming and J lost 4 bases, with 7 bases between them. Germline V gene sequence: CDR1 SGHKS, CDR2 YYEKEE (reference sequence).

The V gene is TRBV19, the J gene TRBJ2-5; 8 positions match TRBD2. The germline CDR1 and CDR2 sequences are LNHDA and SQIVND (reference sequence). The CDR3 is made up of 16 amino acids. V was pared by 5 bases and J by 2 bases, with 10 bases of the junction left unmatched. CDR3 bases: TGTGCCAGTAGTGTTACTTCCGGGACTAGACAAGAGACCCAGTACTTC. Amino acids: CASSVTSGTRQETQYF.

The rearrangement uses TRBV6-1 and TRBJ2-7, with D tentatively TRBD2 (5 bases). Germline CDR1 MNHNS, CDR2 SASEGT. The CDR3 contains 16 residues. Trimming took off 2 bases at V and 0 bases at J, with 14 bases between the two ends. This CDR3 reads CASSELKRSYSYEQYF. The CDR3 DNA is TGTGCCAGCAGTGAATTAAAGCGGTCCTACTCCTACGAGCAGTACTTC.

The chain is built from TRBV14 and TRBJ1-1; D is unclear. Germline V gene data show CDR1 as SGHDN and CDR2 as FVKESK. The CDR3 extends over 13 amino acids. V was clipped by 4 bases and J by 1 base, with 7 bases between them. CDR3 loop: CASSRRQNTEAFF. For the CDR3, the DNA is TGTGCCAGCAGCCGTCGTCAGAACACTGAAGCTTTCTTT.

The rearrangement joins TRBV5-1 to TRBJ1-2; 7 bases are shared with TRBD1. V shed 0 bases and J 8 bases; nucleotides not matched to a gene: 10. This CDR3 has 15 amino acids. Germline CDR1 and CDR2: SGHRS and YFSETQ. The CDR3 protein is CASSLEGQATGGYTF. In nucleotides, the CDR3 is TGCGCCAGCAGCTTGGAAGGACAGGCAACCGGGGGCTACACCTTC.

This chain connects TRBV6-1 to TRBJ2-5; D not resolved. Per germline, CDR1 MNHNS and CDR2 SASEGT. The CDR3 has 14 residues. Trimming pared 6 bases from V and 2 bases from J, leaving 13 bases between. The CDR3: CASRAGILQETQYF. CDR3 nucleotide sequence: TGTGCCAGCAGGGCTGGGATCCTACAAGAGACCCAGTACTTC.

The chain links TRBV5-4 to TRBJ1-4; tentatively, D is TRBD1 (6 bases). Trimming removed 3 bases from V and 8 bases from J, with 14 bases in between. The length of the CDR3 is 14 residues. Germline CDR1 SGHNT, CDR2 YYREEE (reference sequence). CDR3 residues: CASSSAGAREKLFF. The DNA of the CDR3 is TGTGCCAGCAGCTCCGCGGGGGCGAGAGAAAAACTGTTTTTT.

This sequence joins TRBV7-9 and TRBJ2-1, with 11 bases that match TRBD2. V shed 1 base and J 8 bases; nucleotides not matched to a gene: 4. The CDR3 has 15 residues. CDR1 SEHNR and CDR2 FQNEAQ come from the germline V gene (reference sequence). CDR3 region: CASSLGSGRAHEQFF. For the CDR3, the DNA is TGTGCCAGCAGCTTAGGTAGCGGGAGGGCTCATGAGCAGTTCTTC.

This sequence joins TRBV4-3 and TRBJ1-3, with no clear D. CDR3 length: 17 residues. Trimming pared 0 bases from V and 0 bases from J, leaving 12 bases between. Per the germline V gene, CDR1 is LGHNA and CDR2 is YSLEER. The CDR3 region is CASSQDVGDNSGNTIYF. In DNA, the CDR3 is TGCGCCAGCAGCCAAGATGTTGGAGATAACTCTGGAAACACCATATATTTT.

This clone was counted between two and nine times. V gene TRBV2 combines with J gene TRBJ1-2; D perhaps matches TRBD1 (5 bases). The CDR3 extends over 10 amino acids. Germline V lookup: CDR1 SNHLY, CDR2 FYNNEI. V lost 11 bases and J lost 8, with 12 bases in between. The CDR3 DNA sequence: TGTGCCCCCGGGAGGGGCGGCTACACCTTC. Translation gives CAPGRGGYTF.

The J gene is TRBJ1-2, the V gene TRBV9, with D uncertain. CDR3 length: 11 amino acids. V lost 4 bases, J lost 8 bases, and 9 bases lay in between. Germline CDR1 is SGDLS and CDR2 is YYNGEE. The CDR3 nucleotides are TGTGCCAGCAGCACCCTCGGGGGCTACACCTTC. This codes for CASSTLGGYTF.

This chain uses TRBV11-2 with TRBJ2-7; 7 bases align to TRBD2. V lost 0 bases and J lost 2; bases outside the gene matches: 4. Per the germline V gene, CDR1 is SGHAT and CDR2 is FQNNGV. The CDR3 is made up of 15 amino acids. The CDR3: CASSLERAGPYEQYF. For the CDR3, the DNA is TGTGCCAGCAGCTTAGAACGAGCGGGACCCTACGAGCAGTACTTC.

V is TRBV18 and J is TRBJ1-1; possibly TRBD1 for D (6 bases). Germline-derived CDR1 and CDR2 are KGHSH and LQKENI. The CDR3 covers 15 residues. The V and J ends lost 3 bases and 3 bases respectively, with 14 bases between them. CDR3 protein: CASSPLGTYHTEAFF. For the CDR3, the DNA is TGTGCCAGCTCACCTCTGGGGACATACCACACTGAAGCTTTCTTT.

V is TRBV4-1 and J is TRBJ1-3; no firm D call. Germline V lookup: CDR1 MGHRA, CDR2 YSYEKL. CDR3 length equals 15 residues. V was pared by 1 base and J by 2 bases, with 9 bases between. The CDR3 protein is CASSQGGGTGNTIYF. The CDR3 DNA sequence: TGCGCCAGCAGCCAAGGAGGAGGGACTGGAAACACCATATATTTT.

This clone was counted a single time. The J gene is TRBJ2-7, the V gene TRBV5-1; 8 bases are shared with TRBD2. V shed 4 bases and J 4 bases; nucleotides not matched to a gene: 7. The CDR3 spans 14 residues. Germline CDR1 SGHRS, CDR2 YFSETQ. CDR3 sequence (DNA): TGCGCCAGCAGCAGCGGGAGATCTTTTTACGAGCAGTACTTC. Translated, it gives CASSSGRSFYEQYF.

This chain uses TRBV4-3 with TRBJ2-2; TRBD1 matches 9 bases. The CDR3 has 17 residues. V lost 3 bases and J lost 5; bases outside the gene matches: 10. Germline V gene sequence: CDR1 LGHNA, CDR2 YSLEER. DNA of the CDR3: TGCGCCAGCAGCCACGGTCCGGGACAGGGACGTACCGGGGAGCTGTTTTTT. This translates into CASSHGPGQGRTGELFF.

This clone was seen only once. The V gene is TRBV7-9, the J gene TRBJ1-1; 9 bases are a match to TRBD1. CDR3 size: 16 residues. The germline V gene encodes CDR1 SEHNR and CDR2 FQNEAQ (reference sequence). The junction had 9 bases not matched to a gene; V was cut back by 4 bases and J by 3 bases. CDR3 amino acids: CASSSGQGLRDTEAFF. CDR3 sequence (DNA): TGTGCCAGCAGCTCTGGACAGGGGCTCAGGGACACTGAAGCTTTCTTT.

The rearrangement joins TRBV7-6 to TRBJ2-1; D is possibly TRBD1 or TRBD2 (5 bases each). V was shortened by 4 bases and J by 3 bases, with 16 bases between the two germline ends. CDR1 is SGHVS, CDR2 FNYEAQ, per germline. The CDR3 is 16 residues long. CDR3 nucleotide sequence: TGTGCCAGCAGCTACCGGGACGGACCCTTCTACAATGAGCAGTTCTTC. Its protein is CASSYRDGPFYNEQFF.

The CDR3 reads CASSLGEDRVDTGELFF. The DNA of the CDR3 is TGTGCCAGCAGCCTGGGCGAGGACAGGGTCGACACCGGGGAGCTGTTTTTT. The V and J genes are TRBV28 and TRBJ2-2, with 8 positions matching TRBD1. This CDR3 has 17 amino acids. Germline CDR1 and CDR2: MDHEN and SYDVKM. The V and J ends lost 6 bases and 3 bases, in that order; junction bases with no gene match: 12.

The gene calls are TRBV18 and TRBJ1-3, with 11 bases fitting TRBD1. The V gene end was trimmed by 0 bases and the J gene end by 5 bases; junction bases not matched to a gene: 6. Germline V gene lookup returns CDR1 KGHSH and CDR2 LQKENI. The CDR3 totals 17 residues. CDR3 in DNA: TGTGCCAGCTCACCACCGGACAGGGGGCGACTGAGAAACACCATATATTTT. Amino acids: CASSPPDRGRLRNTIYF.

The DNA for the CDR3 is TGTGCCAGCAGCTTAGCGCTTATCAGGGATGCCTACGAGCAGTACTTC. This translates into CASSLALIRDAYEQYF. The rearrangement joins TRBV7-2 to TRBJ2-7; perhaps TRBD1 as D (5 bases). Trimming stripped 0 bases from V and 2 bases from J, with 14 bases between. There are 16 residues in the CDR3. CDR1 SGHTA and CDR2 FQGNSA come from the germline V gene.

The gene calls are TRBV9 and TRBJ2-3; D is possibly TRBD2 (6 bases). The V end lost 4 bases, the J end lost 5 bases, and 23 bases lay between the germline ends. The germline gives CDR1 SGDLS, CDR2 YYNGEE. The CDR3 spans 17 residues. Written as DNA, the CDR3 is TGTGCCAGCAGCCACGGTCCCCGGGAGTCCAATGTAGATACGCAGTATTTT. Residues: CASSHGPRESNVDTQYF. The complete variable domain, with remaining parts taken from reference TRBV9 and TRBJ2-3, reads DSGVTQTPKHLITATGQRVTLRCSPRSGDLSVYWYQQSLDQGLQFLIQYYNGEERAKGNILERFSAQQFPDLHSELNLSSLELGDSALYFCASSHGPRESNVDTQYFGPGTRLTVL.

The chain is built from TRBV18 and TRBJ2-5; D not certain. Looked up from germline, CDR1 is KGHSH and CDR2 is LQKENI. V was shortened by 5 bases and J by 1 base, with 5 bases between the two germline ends. The CDR3 sequence is 12 residues long. The CDR3 loop reads CASSTSQETQYF. Written as DNA, the CDR3 is TGTGCCAGCTCAACCTCCCAAGAGACCCAGTACTTC.

The chain recombines TRBV4-1 with TRBJ1-2, with TRBD1 identical over 11 bases. Germline values: CDR1 MGHRA, CDR2 YSYEKL. The CDR3 is 15 amino acids. V lost 4 bases, J lost 7 bases, and 8 bases stayed unmatched. As DNA, the CDR3 is TGCGCCAGCAGCCTACAGGGACAGGGGGGAAGTGGCTACACCTTC. Its translation: CASSLQGQGGSGYTF.

The chain links TRBV6-6 to TRBJ1-5; TRBD1 agrees at 8 bases. Germline V lookup: CDR1 MNHNY, CDR2 SVGAGI (reference sequence). V dropped 0 bases and J dropped 4; count of bases not matched to a gene: 5. The CDR3 extends over 16 amino acids. In DNA form, the CDR3 reads TGTGCCAGCAGTTACTCGACCGGGGACAGGAATCAGCCCCAGCATTTT. Its translation is CASSYSTGDRNQPQHF.

V is TRBV2 and J is TRBJ2-7, with 10 bases that match TRBD1. The CDR3 loop spans 15 amino acids. The ends lost 10 bases at V and 1 base at J; junction bases unmatched: 10. Germline values: CDR1 SNHLY, CDR2 FYNNEI. The CDR3 here is CATQGTGDISYEQYF. The DNA of the CDR3 is TGTGCCACCCAGGGGACAGGGGACATATCCTACGAGCAGTACTTC.

The J gene is TRBJ1-1, the V gene TRBV15; no firm D call. Germline V gene lookup returns CDR1 LNHNV and CDR2 YYDKDF (reference sequence). V gave up 5 bases and J gave up 2 bases, with 24 bases separating them. The CDR3 contains 18 residues. In DNA form, the CDR3 reads TGTGCCACCAGCCGAGCCCGCCATTCCCTTTCTGAAAACACTGAAGCTTTCTTT. It encodes CATSRARHSLSENTEAFF.